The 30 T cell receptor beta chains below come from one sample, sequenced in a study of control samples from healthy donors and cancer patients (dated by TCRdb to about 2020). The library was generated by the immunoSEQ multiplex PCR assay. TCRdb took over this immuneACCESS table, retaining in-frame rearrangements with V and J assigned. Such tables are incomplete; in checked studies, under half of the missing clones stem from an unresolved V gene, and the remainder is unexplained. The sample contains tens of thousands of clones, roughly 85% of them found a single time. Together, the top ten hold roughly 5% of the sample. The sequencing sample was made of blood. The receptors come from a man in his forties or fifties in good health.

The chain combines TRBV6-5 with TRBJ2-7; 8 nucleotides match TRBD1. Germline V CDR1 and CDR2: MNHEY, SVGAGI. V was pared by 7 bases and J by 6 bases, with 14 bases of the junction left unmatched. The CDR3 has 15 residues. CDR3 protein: CASTPDREVAREQYF. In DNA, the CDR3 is TGTGCCAGCACCCCGGACAGGGAGGTTGCGCGCGAGCAGTACTTC.

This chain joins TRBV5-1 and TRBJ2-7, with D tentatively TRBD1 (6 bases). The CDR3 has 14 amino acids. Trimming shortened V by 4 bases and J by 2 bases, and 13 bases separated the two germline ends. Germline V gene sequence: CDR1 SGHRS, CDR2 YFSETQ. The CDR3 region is CASSATGNPYEQYF. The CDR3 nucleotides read TGCGCCAGCAGCGCAACAGGGAACCCCTACGAGCAGTACTTC.

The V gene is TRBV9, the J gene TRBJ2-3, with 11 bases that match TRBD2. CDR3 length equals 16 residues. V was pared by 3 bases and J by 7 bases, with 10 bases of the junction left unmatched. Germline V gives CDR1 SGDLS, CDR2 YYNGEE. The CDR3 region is CASSARLAGTINTQYF. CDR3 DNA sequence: TGTGCCAGCAGCGCTCGACTAGCGGGAACTATAAATACGCAGTATTTT.

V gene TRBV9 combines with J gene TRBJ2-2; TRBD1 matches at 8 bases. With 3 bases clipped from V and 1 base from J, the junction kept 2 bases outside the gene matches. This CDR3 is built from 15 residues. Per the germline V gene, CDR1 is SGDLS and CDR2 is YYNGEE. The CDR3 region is CASSGGTGNTGELFF. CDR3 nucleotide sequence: TGTGCCAGCAGCGGGGGGACAGGGAACACCGGGGAGCTGTTTTTT. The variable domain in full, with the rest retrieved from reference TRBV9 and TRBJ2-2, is DSGVTQTPKHLITATGQRVTLRCSPRSGDLSVYWYQQSLDQGLQFLIQYYNGEERAKGNILERFSAQQFPDLHSELNLSSLELGDSALYFCASSGGTGNTGELFFGEGSRLTVL.

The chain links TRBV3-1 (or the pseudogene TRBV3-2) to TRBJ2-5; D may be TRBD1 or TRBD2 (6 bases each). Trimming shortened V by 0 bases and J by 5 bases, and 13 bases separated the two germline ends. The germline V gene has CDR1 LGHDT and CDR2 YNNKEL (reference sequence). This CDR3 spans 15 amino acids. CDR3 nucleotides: TGTGCCAGCAGCCAAGATTCGGGGGCCTGGGAGACCCAGTACTTC. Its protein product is CASSQDSGAWETQYF.

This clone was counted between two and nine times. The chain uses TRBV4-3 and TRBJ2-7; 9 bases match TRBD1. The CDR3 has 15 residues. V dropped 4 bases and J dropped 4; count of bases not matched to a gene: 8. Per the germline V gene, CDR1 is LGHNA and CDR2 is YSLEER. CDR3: CASSPYRTGAYEQYF. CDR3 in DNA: TGCGCCAGCAGCCCCTACCGGACAGGGGCTTACGAGCAGTACTTC.

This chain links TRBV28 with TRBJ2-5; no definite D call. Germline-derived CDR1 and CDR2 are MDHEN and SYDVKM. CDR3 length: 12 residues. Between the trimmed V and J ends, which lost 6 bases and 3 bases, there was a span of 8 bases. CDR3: CASSPYEETQYF. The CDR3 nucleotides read TGTGCCAGCAGCCCCTATGAAGAGACCCAGTACTTC.

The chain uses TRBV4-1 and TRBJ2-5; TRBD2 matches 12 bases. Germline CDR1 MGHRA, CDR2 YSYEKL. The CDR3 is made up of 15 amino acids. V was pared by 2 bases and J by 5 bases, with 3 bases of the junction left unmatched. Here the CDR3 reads CASSQLAGGPETQYF. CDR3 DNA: TGCGCCAGCAGCCAACTAGCGGGGGGGCCGGAGACCCAGTACTTC.

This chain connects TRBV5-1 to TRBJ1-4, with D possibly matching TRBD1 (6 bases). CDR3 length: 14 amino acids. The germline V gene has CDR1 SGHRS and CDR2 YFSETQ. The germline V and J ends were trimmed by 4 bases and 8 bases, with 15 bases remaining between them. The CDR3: CASSPGQQGEKLFF. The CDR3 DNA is TGCGCCAGCAGCCCGGGACAACAAGGGGAAAAACTGTTTTTT.

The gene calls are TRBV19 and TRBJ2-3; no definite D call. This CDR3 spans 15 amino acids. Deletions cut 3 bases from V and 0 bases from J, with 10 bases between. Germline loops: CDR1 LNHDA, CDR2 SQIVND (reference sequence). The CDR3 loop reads CASSIFGPSTDTQYF. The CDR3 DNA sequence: TGTGCCAGTAGTATTTTTGGCCCTAGCACAGATACGCAGTATTTT.

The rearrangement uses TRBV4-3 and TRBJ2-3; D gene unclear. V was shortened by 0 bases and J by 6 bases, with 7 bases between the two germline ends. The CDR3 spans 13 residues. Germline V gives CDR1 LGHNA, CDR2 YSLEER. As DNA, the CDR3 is TGCGCCAGCAGCCAAGATTTAGGGGATACGCAGTATTTT. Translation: CASSQDLGDTQYF.

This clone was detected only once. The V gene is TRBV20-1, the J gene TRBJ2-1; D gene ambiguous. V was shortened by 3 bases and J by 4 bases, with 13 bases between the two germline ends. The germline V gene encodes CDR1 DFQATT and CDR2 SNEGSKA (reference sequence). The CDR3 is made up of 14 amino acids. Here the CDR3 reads CSASPGFGYNEQFF. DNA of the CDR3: TGCAGTGCTAGTCCTGGGTTCGGATACAATGAGCAGTTCTTC.

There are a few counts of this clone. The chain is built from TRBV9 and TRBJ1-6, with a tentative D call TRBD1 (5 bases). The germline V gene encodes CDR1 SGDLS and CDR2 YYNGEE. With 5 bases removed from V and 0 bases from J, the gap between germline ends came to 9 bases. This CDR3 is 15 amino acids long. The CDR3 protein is CASSRGRSYNSPLHF. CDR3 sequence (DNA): TGTGCCAGCAGTAGGGGCCGCTCCTATAATTCACCCCTCCACTTT. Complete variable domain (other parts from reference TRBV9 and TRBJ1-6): DSGVTQTPKHLITATGQRVTLRCSPRSGDLSVYWYQQSLDQGLQFLIQYYNGEERAKGNILERFSAQQFPDLHSELNLSSLELGDSALYFCASSRGRSYNSPLHFGNGTRLTVT.

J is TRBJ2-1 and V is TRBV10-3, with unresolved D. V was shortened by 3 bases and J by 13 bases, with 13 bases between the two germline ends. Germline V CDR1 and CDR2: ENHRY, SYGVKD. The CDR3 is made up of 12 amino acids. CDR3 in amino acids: CAISDADGLQFF. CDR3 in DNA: TGTGCCATCAGTGATGCTGATGGCCTACAGTTCTTC.

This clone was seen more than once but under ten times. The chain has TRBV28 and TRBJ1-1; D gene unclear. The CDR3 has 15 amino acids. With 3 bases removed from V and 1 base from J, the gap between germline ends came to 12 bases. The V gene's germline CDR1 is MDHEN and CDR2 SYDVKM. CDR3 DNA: TGTGCCAGCAGTTTTCGCCAAACGGGGAACACTGAAGCTTTCTTT. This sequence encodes CASSFRQTGNTEAFF.

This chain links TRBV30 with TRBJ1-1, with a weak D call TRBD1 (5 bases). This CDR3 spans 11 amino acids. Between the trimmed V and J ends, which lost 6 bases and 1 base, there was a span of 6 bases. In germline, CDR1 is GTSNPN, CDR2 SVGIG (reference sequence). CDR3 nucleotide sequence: TGTGCCTGTGGGGGGAACACTGAAGCTTTCTTT. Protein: CACGGNTEAFF.

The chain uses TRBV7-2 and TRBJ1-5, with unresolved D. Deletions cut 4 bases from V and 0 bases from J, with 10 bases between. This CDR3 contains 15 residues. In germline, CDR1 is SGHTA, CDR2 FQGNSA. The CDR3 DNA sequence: TGTGCCAGCAGCTCGTACAGCTATAGCAATCAGCCCCAGCATTTT. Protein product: CASSSYSYSNQPQHF. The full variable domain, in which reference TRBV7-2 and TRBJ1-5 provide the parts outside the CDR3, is GAGVSQSPSNKVTEKGKDVELRCDPISGHTALYWYRQSLGQGLEFLIYFQGNSAPDKSGLPSDRFSAERTGGSVSTLTIQRTQQEDSAVYLCASSSYSYSNQPQHFGDGTRLSIL.

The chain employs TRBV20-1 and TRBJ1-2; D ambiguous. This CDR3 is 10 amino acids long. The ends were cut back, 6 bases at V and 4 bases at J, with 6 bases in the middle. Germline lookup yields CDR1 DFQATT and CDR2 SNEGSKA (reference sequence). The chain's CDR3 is CSARGYGYTF. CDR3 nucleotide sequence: TGCAGTGCCCGGGGCTATGGCTACACCTTC.

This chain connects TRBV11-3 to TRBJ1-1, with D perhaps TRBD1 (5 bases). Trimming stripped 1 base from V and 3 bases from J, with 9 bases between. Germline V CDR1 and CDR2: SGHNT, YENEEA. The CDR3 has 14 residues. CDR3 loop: CASSLAAGHTEAFF. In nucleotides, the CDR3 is TGTGCCAGCAGCTTAGCGGCAGGGCACACTGAAGCTTTCTTT.

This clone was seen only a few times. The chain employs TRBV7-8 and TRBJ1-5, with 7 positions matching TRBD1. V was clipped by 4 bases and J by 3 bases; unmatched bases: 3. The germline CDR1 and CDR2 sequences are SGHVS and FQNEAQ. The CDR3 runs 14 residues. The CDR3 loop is CASSSDRVNQPQHF. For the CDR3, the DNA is TGTGCCAGCAGCTCTGACAGGGTCAATCAGCCCCAGCATTTT.

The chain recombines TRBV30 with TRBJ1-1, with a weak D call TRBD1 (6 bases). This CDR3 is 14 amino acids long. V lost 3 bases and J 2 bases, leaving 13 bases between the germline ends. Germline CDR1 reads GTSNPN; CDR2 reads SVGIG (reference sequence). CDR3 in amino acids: CAWSTGTPNTEAFF. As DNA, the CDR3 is TGTGCCTGGAGCACCGGGACACCAAACACTGAAGCTTTCTTT.

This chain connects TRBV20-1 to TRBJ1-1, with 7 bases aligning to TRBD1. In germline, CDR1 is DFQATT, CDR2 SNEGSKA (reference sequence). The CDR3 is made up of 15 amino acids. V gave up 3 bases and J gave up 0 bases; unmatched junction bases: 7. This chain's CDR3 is CSASPGTAMNTEAFF. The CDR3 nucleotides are TGCAGTGCTAGTCCCGGGACAGCTATGAACACTGAAGCTTTCTTT.

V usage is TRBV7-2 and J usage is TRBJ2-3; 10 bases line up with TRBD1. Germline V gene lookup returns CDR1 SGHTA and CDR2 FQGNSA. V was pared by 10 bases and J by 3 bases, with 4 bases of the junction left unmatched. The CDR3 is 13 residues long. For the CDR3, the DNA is TGTGCCATCCGACAGGGGGCGACAGATACGCAGTATTTT. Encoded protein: CAIRQGATDTQYF.

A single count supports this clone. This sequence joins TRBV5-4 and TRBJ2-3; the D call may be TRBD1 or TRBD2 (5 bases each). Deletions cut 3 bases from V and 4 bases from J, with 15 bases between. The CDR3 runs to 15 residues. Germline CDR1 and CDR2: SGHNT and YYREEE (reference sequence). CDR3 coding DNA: TGTGCCAGCAGCTCCGGGACGAAGGGGCCAGATACGCAGTATTTT. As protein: CASSSGTKGPDTQYF.

CDR3 protein: CASSELFGDTGELFF. Here the CDR3 DNA reads TGTGCCAGCAGTGAACTGTTCGGGGACACCGGGGAGCTGTTTTTT. The chain joins TRBV2 to TRBJ2-2; a weak D match, TRBD2 (5 bases). This CDR3 region has 15 residues. V shed 2 bases and J shed 3 bases, with 10 bases lying between them. Germline assignment: CDR1 SNHLY and CDR2 FYNNEI.

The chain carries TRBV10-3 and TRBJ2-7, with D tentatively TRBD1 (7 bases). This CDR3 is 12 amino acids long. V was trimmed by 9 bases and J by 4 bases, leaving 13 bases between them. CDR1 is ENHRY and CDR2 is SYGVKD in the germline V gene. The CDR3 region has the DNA TGTGCCATTACACCAGGGGGGTACGAGCAGTACTTC. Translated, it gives CAITPGGYEQYF.

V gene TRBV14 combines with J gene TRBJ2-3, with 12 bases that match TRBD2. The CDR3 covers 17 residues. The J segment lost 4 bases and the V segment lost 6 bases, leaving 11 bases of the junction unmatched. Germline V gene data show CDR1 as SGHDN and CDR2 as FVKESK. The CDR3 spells CASRLTTSGSRADTQYF. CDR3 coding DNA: TGTGCCAGCAGACTTACGACTAGCGGGAGCCGGGCAGATACGCAGTATTTT.

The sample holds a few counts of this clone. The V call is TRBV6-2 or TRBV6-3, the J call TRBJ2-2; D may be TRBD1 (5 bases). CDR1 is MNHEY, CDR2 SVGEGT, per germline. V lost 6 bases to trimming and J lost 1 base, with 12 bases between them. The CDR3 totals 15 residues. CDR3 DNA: TGTGCCAGCAGCATTCAAGGGGTGAACACCGGGGAGCTGTTTTTT. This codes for CASSIQGVNTGELFF.

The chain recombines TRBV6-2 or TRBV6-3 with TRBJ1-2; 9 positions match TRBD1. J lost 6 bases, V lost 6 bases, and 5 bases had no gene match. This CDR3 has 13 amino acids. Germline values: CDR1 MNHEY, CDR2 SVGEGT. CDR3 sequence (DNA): TGTGCCAGCAGCCGAGGGACAGGGCATGGCTACACCTTC. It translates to CASSRGTGHGYTF.

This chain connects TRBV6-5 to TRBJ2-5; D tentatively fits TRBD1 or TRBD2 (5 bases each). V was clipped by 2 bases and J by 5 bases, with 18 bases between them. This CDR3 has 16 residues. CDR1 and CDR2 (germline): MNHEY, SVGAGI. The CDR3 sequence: CASSYPGLAEGETQYF. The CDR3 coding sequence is TGTGCCAGCAGTTACCCCGGGTTGGCCGAGGGGGAGACCCAGTACTTC.